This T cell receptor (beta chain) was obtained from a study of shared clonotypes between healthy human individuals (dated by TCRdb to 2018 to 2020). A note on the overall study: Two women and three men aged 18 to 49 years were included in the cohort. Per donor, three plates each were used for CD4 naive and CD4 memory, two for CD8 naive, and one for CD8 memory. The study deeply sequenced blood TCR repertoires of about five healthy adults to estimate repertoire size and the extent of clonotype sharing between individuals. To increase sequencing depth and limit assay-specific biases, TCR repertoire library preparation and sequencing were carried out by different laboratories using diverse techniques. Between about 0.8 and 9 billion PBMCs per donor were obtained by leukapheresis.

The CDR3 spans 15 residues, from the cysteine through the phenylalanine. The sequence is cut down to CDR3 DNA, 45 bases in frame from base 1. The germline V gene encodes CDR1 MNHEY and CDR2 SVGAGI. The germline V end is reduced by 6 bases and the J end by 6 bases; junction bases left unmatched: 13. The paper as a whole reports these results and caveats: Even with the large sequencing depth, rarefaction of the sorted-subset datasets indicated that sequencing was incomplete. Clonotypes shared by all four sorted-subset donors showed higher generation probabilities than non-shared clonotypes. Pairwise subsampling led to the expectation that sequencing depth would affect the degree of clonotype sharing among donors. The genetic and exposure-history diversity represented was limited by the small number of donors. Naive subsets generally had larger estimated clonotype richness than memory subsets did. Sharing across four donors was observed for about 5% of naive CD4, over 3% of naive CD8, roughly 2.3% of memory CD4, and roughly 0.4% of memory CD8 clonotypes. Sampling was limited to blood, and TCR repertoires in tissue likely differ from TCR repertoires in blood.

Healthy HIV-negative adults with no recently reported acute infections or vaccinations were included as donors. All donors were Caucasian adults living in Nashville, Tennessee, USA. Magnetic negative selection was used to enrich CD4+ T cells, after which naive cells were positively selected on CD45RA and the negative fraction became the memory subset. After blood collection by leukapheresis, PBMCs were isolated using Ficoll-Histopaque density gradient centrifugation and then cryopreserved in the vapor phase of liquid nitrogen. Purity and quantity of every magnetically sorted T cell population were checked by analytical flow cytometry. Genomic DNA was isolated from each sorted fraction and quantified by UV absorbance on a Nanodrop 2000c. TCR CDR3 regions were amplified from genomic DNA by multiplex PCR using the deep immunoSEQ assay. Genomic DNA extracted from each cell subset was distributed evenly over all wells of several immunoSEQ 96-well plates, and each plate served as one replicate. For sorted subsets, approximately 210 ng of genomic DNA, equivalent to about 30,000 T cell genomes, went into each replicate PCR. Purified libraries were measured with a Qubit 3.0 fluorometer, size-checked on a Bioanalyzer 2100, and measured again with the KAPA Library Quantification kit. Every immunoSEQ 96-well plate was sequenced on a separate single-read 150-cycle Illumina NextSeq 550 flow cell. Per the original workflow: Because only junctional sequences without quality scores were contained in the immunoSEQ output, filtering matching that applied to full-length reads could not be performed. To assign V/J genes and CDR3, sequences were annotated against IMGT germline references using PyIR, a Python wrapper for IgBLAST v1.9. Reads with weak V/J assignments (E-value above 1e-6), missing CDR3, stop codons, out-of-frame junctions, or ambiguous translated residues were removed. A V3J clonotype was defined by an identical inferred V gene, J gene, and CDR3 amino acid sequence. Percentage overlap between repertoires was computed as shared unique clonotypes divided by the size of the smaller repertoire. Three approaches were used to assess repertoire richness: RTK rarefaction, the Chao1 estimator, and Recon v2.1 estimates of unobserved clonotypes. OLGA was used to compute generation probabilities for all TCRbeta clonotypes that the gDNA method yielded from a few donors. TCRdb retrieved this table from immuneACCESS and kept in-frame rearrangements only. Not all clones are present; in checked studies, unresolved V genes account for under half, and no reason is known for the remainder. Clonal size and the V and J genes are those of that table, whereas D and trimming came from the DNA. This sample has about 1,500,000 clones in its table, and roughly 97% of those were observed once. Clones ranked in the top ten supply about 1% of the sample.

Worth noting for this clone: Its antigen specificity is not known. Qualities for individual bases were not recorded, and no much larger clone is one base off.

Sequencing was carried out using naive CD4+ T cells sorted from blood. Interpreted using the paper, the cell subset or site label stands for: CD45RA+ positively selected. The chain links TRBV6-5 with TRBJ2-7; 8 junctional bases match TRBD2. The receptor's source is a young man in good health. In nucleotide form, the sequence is TGTGCCAGCAGGCCGTACAATAGCGGGATAGTCGAGCAGTACTTC. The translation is CASRPYNSGIVEQYF.